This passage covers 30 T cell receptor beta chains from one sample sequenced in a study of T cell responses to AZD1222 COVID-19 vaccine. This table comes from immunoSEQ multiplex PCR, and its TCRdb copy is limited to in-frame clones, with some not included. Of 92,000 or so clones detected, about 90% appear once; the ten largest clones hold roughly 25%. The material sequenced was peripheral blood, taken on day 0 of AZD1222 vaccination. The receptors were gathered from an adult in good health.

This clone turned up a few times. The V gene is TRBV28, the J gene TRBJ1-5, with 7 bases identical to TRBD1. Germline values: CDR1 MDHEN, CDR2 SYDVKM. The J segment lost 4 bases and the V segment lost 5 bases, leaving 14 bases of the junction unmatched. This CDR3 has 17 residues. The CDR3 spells CASSLTRQGTGNQPQHF. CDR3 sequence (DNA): TGTGCCAGCAGTCTCACCCGACAGGGTACGGGGAATCAGCCCCAGCATTTT.

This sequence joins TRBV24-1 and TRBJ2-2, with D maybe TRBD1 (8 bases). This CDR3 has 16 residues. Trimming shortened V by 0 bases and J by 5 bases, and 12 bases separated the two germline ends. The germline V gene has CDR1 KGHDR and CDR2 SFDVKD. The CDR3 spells CATSDLGQGGTGELFF. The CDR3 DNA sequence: TGTGCCACCAGTGATTTGGGACAGGGAGGGACCGGGGAGCTGTTTTTT.

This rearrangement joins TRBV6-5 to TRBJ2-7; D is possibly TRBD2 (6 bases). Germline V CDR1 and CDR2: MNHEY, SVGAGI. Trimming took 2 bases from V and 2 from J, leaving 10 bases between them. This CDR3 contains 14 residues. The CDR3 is CASSYGGVTYEQYF. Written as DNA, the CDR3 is TGTGCCAGCAGTTACGGAGGGGTAACCTACGAGCAGTACTTC.

The CDR3 DNA reads TGTGCCACCAGCAGAGGGGTACAGGGGAACCATGGCTACACCTTC. Encoded protein: CATSRGVQGNHGYTF. The chain recombines TRBV15 with TRBJ1-2, with 7 bases lining up with TRBD1. CDR1 LNHNV and CDR2 YYDKDF come from the germline V gene (reference sequence). Trimming removed 1 base from V and 6 bases from J; junction bases left unmatched: 8. This CDR3 has 15 residues.

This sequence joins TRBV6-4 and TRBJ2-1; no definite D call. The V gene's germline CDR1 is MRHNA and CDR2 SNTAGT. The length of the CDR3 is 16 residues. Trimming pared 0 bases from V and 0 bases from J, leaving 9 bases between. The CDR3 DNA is TGTGCCAGCAGTGACTCGGCTAGTAGCTCCTACAATGAGCAGTTCTTC. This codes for CASSDSASSSYNEQFF.

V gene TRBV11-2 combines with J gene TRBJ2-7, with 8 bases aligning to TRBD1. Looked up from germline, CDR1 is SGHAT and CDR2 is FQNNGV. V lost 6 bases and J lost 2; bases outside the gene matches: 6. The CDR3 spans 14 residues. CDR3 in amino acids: CASSTGQGPYEQYF. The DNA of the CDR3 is TGTGCCAGCAGTACCGGACAGGGACCCTACGAGCAGTACTTC.

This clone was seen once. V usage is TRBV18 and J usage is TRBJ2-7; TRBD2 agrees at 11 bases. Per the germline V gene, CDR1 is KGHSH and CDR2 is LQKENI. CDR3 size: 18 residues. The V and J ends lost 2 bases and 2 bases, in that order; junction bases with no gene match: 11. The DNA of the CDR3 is TGTGCCAGCTCACCATTTCCCGGGACTAGCGGCTTAGCCTACGAGCAGTACTTC. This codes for CASSPFPGTSGLAYEQYF.

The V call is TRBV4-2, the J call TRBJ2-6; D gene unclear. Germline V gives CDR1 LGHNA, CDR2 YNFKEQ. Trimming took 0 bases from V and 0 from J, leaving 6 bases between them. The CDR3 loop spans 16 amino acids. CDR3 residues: CASSQEWGSGANVLTF. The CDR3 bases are TGTGCCAGCAGCCAAGAATGGGGCTCTGGGGCCAACGTCCTGACTTTC.

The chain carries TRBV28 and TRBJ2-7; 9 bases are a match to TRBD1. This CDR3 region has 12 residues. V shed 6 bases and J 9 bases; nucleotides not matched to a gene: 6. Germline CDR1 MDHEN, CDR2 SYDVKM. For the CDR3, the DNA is TGTGCCAGCAGGACACAGGGGGCTGGGCAGTACTTC. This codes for CASRTQGAGQYF.

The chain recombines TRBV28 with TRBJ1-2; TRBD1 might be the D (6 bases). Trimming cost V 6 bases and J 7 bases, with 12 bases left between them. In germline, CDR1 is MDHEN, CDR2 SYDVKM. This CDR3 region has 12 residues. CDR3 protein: CASSLRTAGYTF. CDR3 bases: TGTGCCAGCAGCCTCCGGACAGCTGGCTACACCTTC.

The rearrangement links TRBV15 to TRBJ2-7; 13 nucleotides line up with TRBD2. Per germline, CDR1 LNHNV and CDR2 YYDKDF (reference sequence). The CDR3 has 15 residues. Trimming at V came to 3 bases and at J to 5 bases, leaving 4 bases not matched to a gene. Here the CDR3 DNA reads TGTGCCACCAGCAGGAGGACTAGCGGGAGCCACGAGCAGTACTTC. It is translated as CATSRRTSGSHEQYF.

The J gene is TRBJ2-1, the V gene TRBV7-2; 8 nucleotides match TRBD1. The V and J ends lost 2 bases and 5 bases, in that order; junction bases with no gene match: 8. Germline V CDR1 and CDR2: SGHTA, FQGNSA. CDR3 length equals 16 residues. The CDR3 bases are TGTGCCAGCAGCTTACCCGGGACAGGAATTGACAATGAGCAGTTCTTC. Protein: CASSLPGTGIDNEQFF.

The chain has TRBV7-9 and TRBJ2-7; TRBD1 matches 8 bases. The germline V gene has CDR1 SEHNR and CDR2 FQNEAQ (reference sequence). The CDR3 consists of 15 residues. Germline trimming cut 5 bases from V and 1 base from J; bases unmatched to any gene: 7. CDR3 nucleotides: TGTGCCAGCAGCGAACAGGGGGTTCCGTCCTACGAGCAGTACTTC. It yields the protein CASSEQGVPSYEQYF.

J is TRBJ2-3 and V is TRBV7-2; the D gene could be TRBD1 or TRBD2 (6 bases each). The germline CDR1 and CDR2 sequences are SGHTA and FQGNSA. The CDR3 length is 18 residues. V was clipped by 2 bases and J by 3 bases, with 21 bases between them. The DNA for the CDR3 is TGTGCCAGCAGCTTAAATTTGGTCGGAGGGGGATTGACAGATACGCAGTATTTT. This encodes CASSLNLVGGGLTDTQYF.

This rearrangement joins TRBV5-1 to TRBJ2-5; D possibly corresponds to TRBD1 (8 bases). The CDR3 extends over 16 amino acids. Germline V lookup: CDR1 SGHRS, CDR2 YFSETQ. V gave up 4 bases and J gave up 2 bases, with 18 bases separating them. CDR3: CASSPHTGGVQETQYF. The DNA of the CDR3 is TGCGCCAGCAGCCCGCACACAGGGGGGGTTCAAGAGACCCAGTACTTC. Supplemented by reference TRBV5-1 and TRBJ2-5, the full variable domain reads KAGVTQTPRYLIKTRGQQVTLSCSPISGHRSVSWYQQTPGQGLQFLFEYFSETQRNKGNFPGRFSGRQFSNSRSEMNVSTLELGDSALYLCASSPHTGGVQETQYFGPGTRLLVL.

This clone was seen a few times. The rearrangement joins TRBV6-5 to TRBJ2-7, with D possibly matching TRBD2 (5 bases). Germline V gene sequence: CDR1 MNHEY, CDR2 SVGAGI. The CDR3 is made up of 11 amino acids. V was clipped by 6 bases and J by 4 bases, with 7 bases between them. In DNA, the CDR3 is TGTGCCAGCAGAGGCGGGTACGAGCAGTACTTC. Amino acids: CASRGGYEQYF.

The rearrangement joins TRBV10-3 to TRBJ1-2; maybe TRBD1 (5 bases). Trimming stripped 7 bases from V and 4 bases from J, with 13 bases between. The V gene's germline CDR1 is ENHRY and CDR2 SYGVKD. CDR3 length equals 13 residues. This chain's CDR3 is CAITEGVGYGYTF. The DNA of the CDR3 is TGTGCCATCACGGAAGGGGTCGGCTATGGCTACACCTTC.

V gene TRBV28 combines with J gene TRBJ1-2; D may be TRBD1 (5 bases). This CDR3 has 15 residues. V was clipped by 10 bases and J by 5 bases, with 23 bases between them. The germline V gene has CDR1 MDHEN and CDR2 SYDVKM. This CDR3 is CATSRDPSKGYGYTF. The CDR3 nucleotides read TGTGCCACATCCCGGGACCCCTCTAAGGGTTATGGCTACACCTTC.

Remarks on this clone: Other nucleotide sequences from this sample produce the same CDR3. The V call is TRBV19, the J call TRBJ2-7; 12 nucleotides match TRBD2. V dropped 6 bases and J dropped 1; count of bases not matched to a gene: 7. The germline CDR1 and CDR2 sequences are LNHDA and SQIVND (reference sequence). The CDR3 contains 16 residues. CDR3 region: CASSQPGLAGSYEQYF. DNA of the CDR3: TGTGCCAGTAGCCAACCGGGACTAGCGGGTTCCTACGAGCAGTACTTC.

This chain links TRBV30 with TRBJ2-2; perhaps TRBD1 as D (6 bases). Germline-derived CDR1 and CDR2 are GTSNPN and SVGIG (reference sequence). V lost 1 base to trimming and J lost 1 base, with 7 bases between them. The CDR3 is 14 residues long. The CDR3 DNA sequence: TGTGCCTGGAGTGGGGGACAGAACACCGGGGAGCTGTTTTTT. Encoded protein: CAWSGGQNTGELFF.

The CDR3 DNA reads TGTGCCAGCAGCTTGGCGGGGGGGGTTAGTAACTATGGCTACACCTTC. Translating gives CASSLAGGVSNYGYTF. The chain combines TRBV5-4 with TRBJ1-2; TRBD1 might be the D (5 bases). Germline V gene data show CDR1 as SGHNT and CDR2 as YYREEE (reference sequence). The CDR3 covers 16 residues. V lost 0 bases to trimming and J lost 1 base, with 13 bases between them.

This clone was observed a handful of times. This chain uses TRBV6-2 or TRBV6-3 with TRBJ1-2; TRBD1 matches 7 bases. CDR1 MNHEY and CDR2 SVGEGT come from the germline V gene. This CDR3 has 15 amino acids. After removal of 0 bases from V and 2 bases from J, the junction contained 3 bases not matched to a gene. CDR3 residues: CASSYSGQVNYGYTF. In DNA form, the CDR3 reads TGTGCCAGCAGTTACTCAGGACAGGTGAACTATGGCTACACCTTC.

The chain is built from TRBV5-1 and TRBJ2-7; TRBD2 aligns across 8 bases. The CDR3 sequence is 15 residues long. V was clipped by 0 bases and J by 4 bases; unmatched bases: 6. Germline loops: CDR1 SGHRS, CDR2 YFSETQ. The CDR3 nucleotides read TGCGCCAGCAGCTTGGGAGGTAGCGGGAATTACGAGCAGTACTTC. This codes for CASSLGGSGNYEQYF. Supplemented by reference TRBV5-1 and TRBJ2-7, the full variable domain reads KAGVTQTPRYLIKTRGQQVTLSCSPISGHRSVSWYQQTPGQGLQFLFEYFSETQRNKGNFPGRFSGRQFSNSRSEMNVSTLELGDSALYLCASSLGGSGNYEQYFGPGTRLTVT.

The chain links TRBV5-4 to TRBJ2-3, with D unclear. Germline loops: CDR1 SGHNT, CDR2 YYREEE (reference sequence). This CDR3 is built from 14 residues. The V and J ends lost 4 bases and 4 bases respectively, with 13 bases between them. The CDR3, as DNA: TGTGCCAGCAGCGCAGGAGCGTTCGCAGATACGCAGTATTTT. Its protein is CASSAGAFADTQYF.

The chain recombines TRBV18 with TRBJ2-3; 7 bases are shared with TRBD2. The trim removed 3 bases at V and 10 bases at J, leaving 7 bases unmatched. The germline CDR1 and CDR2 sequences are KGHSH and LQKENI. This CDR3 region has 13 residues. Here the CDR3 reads CASSPDGLGAQYF. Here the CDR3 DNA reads TGTGCCAGCTCACCTGACGGACTAGGAGCGCAGTATTTT.

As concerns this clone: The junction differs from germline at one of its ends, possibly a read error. The CDR3 DNA sequence: TGTGCCAGCAGGGAAGGAGCGGGAGGAGCGAATGAGCAGTTCTTC. Amino acids: CASREGAGGANEQFF. The chain joins TRBV2 to TRBJ2-1, with 9 nucleotides matching TRBD2. The CDR3 runs to 15 residues. The germline CDR1 and CDR2 sequences are SNHLY and FYNNEI.

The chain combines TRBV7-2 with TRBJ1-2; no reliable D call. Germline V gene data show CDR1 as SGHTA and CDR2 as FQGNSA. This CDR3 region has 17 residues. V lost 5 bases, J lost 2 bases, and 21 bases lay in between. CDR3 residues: CASSPVFDLGANYGYTF. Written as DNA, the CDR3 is TGTGCCAGCAGCCCAGTTTTTGATCTGGGCGCGAACTATGGCTACACCTTC. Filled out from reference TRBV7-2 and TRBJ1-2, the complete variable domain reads GAGVSQSPSNKVTEKGKDVELRCDPISGHTALYWYRQSLGQGLEFLIYFQGNSAPDKSGLPSDRFSAERTGGSVSTLTIQRTQQEDSAVYLCASSPVFDLGANYGYTFGSGTRLTVV.

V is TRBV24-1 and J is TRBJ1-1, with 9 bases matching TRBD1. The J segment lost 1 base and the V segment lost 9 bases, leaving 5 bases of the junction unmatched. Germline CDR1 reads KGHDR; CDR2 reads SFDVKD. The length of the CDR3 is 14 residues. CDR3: CATYTGGTNTEAFF. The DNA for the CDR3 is TGTGCCACCTACACAGGGGGCACGAACACTGAAGCTTTCTTT.

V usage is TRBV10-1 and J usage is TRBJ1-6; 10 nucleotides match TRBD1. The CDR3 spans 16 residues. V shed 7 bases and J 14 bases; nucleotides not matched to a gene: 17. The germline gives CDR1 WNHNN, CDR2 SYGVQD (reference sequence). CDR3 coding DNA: TGCGCCAGCATCTCCGCCCGGGACAGGGGCCTGCGTTCCCTCCACTTT. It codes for CASISARDRGLRSLHF.

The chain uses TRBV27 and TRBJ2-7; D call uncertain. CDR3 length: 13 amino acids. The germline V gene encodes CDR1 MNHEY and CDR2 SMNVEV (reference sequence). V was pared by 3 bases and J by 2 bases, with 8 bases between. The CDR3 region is CASSFAGPYEQYF. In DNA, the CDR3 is TGTGCCAGCAGTTTTGCAGGCCCCTACGAGCAGTACTTC.